Shown below are 28 T cell receptor beta chains from a single sample sequenced in a study of somatic mutations in cytotoxic T cells in rheumatoid arthritis. The method was immunoSEQ multiplex PCR; TCRdb's version includes in-frame clones alone and lacks a portion of them. The sample contains approximately 30,000 clones, 82% of which appear only once. Material: CD8+ T cells sorted from blood. These receptors all stem from a man aged 50 or older in good health.

This chain links TRBV27 with TRBJ1-2, with D unresolved. This CDR3 is built from 14 residues. Trimming removed 3 bases at V and 5 bases at J, with 13 bases between. Germline CDR1 is MNHEY and CDR2 is SMNVEV (reference sequence). The CDR3 sequence: CASSFLPGEYGYTF. Written as DNA, the CDR3 is TGTGCCAGCAGTTTCTTACCAGGAGAGTATGGCTACACCTTC.

J is TRBJ2-5 and V is TRBV13; D possibly corresponds to TRBD1 (6 bases). From germline, CDR1 is PRHDT and CDR2 FYEKMQ (reference sequence). The CDR3 sequence is 15 residues long. The ends were cut back, 10 bases at V and 4 bases at J, with 22 bases in the middle. CDR3 protein: CATGSRGRSVETQYF. In DNA form, the CDR3 reads TGTGCCACTGGGAGCAGGGGTCGAAGTGTAGAGACCCAGTACTTC. The full variable domain, with the rest looked up from reference TRBV13 and TRBJ2-5, is AAGVIQSPRHLIKEKRETATLKCYPIPRHDTVYWYQQGPGQDPQFLISFYEKMQSDKGSIPDRFSAQQFSDYHSELNMSSLELGDSALYFCATGSRGRSVETQYFGPGTRLLVL.

This clone occurred a few times. The chain is built from TRBV10-3 and TRBJ1-5; D gene unclear. The CDR3 is 14 amino acids. The V gene's germline CDR1 is ENHRY and CDR2 SYGVKD. V gave up 3 bases and J gave up 0 bases, with 6 bases separating them. The CDR3 nucleotides read TGTGCCATCAGTGACACTGATAGCAATCAGCCCCAGCATTTT. Encoded protein: CAISDTDSNQPQHF.

The V and J genes are TRBV10-2 and TRBJ2-3, with TRBD2 matching 9 bases. Germline-derived CDR1 and CDR2 are WSHSY and SAAADI. V gave up 7 bases and J gave up 2 bases; unmatched junction bases: 16. The CDR3 length is 18 residues. The CDR3 nucleotides read TGCGCCAGCACCAGCGAAAAGCAGAGACTAGCGGCCACAGATACGCAGTATTTT. Its protein is CASTSEKQRLAATDTQYF.

The rearrangement uses TRBV13 and TRBJ1-2; perhaps TRBD1 as D (6 bases). The V end was cut by 5 bases, the J end by 2 bases, with 12 bases between. The CDR3 totals 14 residues. Germline loops: CDR1 PRHDT, CDR2 FYEKMQ (reference sequence). DNA for the CDR3: TGTGCCAGCAGCGACGGAAGGGGGAACTATGGCTACACCTTC. It codes for CASSDGRGNYGYTF.

The V gene is TRBV10-2, the J gene TRBJ1-1, with TRBD1 as a possible D gene (5 bases). Germline V gives CDR1 WSHSY, CDR2 SAAADI. Trimming removed 0 bases from V and 4 bases from J, with 12 bases in between. The CDR3 is made up of 15 amino acids. CDR3 protein: CASSESGGFGTEAFF. For the CDR3, the DNA is TGCGCCAGCAGTGAGTCTGGGGGTTTTGGCACTGAAGCTTTCTTT.

Note on this clone: Here the CDR3 omits its conserved ending phenylalanine or tryptophan, so a read error is the likely source. It is unclear where the CDR3 begins or ends on the DNA, so no DNA is shown, and the CDR3 is as TCRdb lists it. This chain links TRBV30 with TRBJ1-4. The CDR3 is made up of 9 amino acids, end residues included. Germline CDR1 and CDR2: GTSNPN and SVGIG (reference sequence). The CDR3 reads CAWSVGPGP.

This rearrangement joins TRBV29-1 to TRBJ2-5, with 12 nucleotides matching TRBD2. The J call may be faulty, since TRBJ2-7 better matches the DNA end. Looked up from germline, CDR1 is SQVTM and CDR2 is ANQGSEA. The CDR3 loop spans 14 amino acids. CDR3 sequence (DNA): TGCAGCGTTGGTCGGACTAGCGGGATCTACGAGCAGTACTTC. Amino acid sequence: CSVGRTSGIYEQYF.

The chain is built from TRBV6-1 and TRBJ1-2; possible D gene TRBD1, 5 bases. Germline CDR1 reads MNHNS; CDR2 reads SASEGT. The CDR3 loop spans 12 amino acids. The V gene lost 6 bases and the J gene lost 7 bases, with 12 bases spanning the gap. CDR3: CASRRDGGGYTF. DNA for the CDR3: TGTGCCAGCAGGAGAGACGGGGGTGGCTACACCTTC.

V and J are TRBV27 and TRBJ2-7, with TRBD1 matching 9 bases. The CDR3 has 15 residues. Germline CDR1 reads MNHEY; CDR2 reads SMNVEV (reference sequence). Trimming took 8 bases from V and 5 from J; bases not matched to a gene: 13. This chain's CDR3 is CASGTGTGYIDEQYF. The CDR3 DNA sequence: TGTGCCAGCGGCACCGGGACAGGGTATATCGACGAGCAGTACTTC.

The rearrangement uses TRBV13 and TRBJ2-3, with 8 bases aligning to TRBD2. Per germline, CDR1 PRHDT and CDR2 FYEKMQ (reference sequence). J gave up 0 bases and V 5 bases, and 10 bases lay outside the gene matches. This CDR3 has 17 amino acids. CDR3 residues: CASSPEAAGASTDTQYF. The CDR3 DNA follows: TGTGCCAGCAGCCCGGAGGCAGCGGGGGCTAGCACAGATACGCAGTATTTT.

A single count supports this clone. The genes are TRBV5-8 and TRBJ2-3, with TRBD1 as a possible D gene (6 bases). Between the trimmed V and J ends, which lost 3 bases and 5 bases, there was a span of 13 bases. In germline, CDR1 is SGHTS, CDR2 YDEGEE. This CDR3 spans 14 amino acids. CDR3 in amino acids: CASSSDREIDTQYF. The CDR3 nucleotides read TGTGCCAGCAGCTCGGACAGAGAGATAGATACGCAGTATTTT.

The chain employs TRBV5-1 and TRBJ2-5; 7 bases line up with TRBD1. The CDR3 is 17 residues long. CDR1 is SGHRS and CDR2 is YFSETQ in the germline V gene. With V trimmed by 0 bases and J by 1 base, 9 bases remained unmatched. The CDR3 sequence is CASSLAIGTARQETQYF. Here the CDR3 DNA reads TGCGCCAGCAGCTTGGCAATCGGGACAGCCCGCCAAGAGACCCAGTACTTC.

This clone came up once. The chain joins TRBV7-9 to TRBJ2-3, with 7 bases identical to TRBD1. The CDR3 totals 15 residues. CDR1 and CDR2 from the germline V gene are SEHNR and FQNEAQ (reference sequence). V was pared by 5 bases and J by 0 bases, with 5 bases of the junction left unmatched. CDR3 DNA sequence: TGTGCCAGCAGCCCGGGACAGAGTAGCACAGATACGCAGTATTTT. This translates into CASSPGQSSTDTQYF.

The chain carries TRBV11-3 and TRBJ2-4, with D perhaps TRBD1 (6 bases). This CDR3 is 17 amino acids long. CDR1 is SGHNT and CDR2 is YENEEA in the germline V gene. V lost 1 base to trimming and J lost 0 bases, with 13 bases between them. The CDR3 here is CASSLGGTPLAKNIQYF. The DNA for the CDR3 is TGTGCCAGCAGCTTAGGGGGGACACCTTTAGCCAAAAACATTCAGTACTTC.

The CDR3 DNA sequence: TGTGCCAGCAGTCTCCGGGGCAGGGGGGAGACCCAGTACTTC. It codes for CASSLRGRGETQYF. The chain combines TRBV27 with TRBJ2-5; 7 nucleotides align to TRBD1. This CDR3 has 14 amino acids. The trim removed 5 bases at V and 5 bases at J, leaving 8 bases unmatched. Germline V gene data show CDR1 as MNHEY and CDR2 as SMNVEV (reference sequence).

The V call is TRBV19, the J call TRBJ2-2; D is perhaps TRBD2 (5 bases). Deletions cut 5 bases from V and 2 bases from J, with 21 bases between. Per the germline V gene, CDR1 is LNHDA and CDR2 is SQIVND (reference sequence). The CDR3 totals 18 residues. CDR3 in amino acids: CASSSQPFISGNTGELFF. The CDR3 bases are TGTGCCAGTAGTTCCCAGCCCTTTATAAGCGGTAACACCGGGGAGCTGTTTTTT.

This clone was recorded once. This chain uses TRBV7-9 with TRBJ1-2; TRBD1 agrees at 9 bases. The CDR3 runs to 14 residues. Losses at the gene ends were 4 bases for V and 5 bases for J; bases not matched to a gene: 5. The germline gives CDR1 SEHNR, CDR2 FQNEAQ (reference sequence). As DNA, the CDR3 is TGTGCCAGCAGCTCAACCGGGACAGGGTATGGCTACACCTTC. Translation gives CASSSTGTGYGYTF.

In its sample, this clone was seen a few times. The rearrangement uses TRBV6-1 and TRBJ2-3; D may be TRBD2 (6 bases). Germline V lookup: CDR1 MNHNS, CDR2 SASEGT. Trimming cost V 4 bases and J 0 bases, with 11 bases left between them. This CDR3 spans 15 amino acids. CDR3 loop: CASSVAAGSTDTQYF. In nucleotides, the CDR3 is TGTGCCAGCAGTGTGGCTGCGGGAAGCACAGATACGCAGTATTTT.

This clone was recorded a few times. The rearrangement links TRBV7-6 to TRBJ1-1; D unresolved. The germline gives CDR1 SGHVS, CDR2 FNYEAQ. The CDR3 is made up of 13 amino acids. Trimming pared 6 bases from V and 6 bases from J, leaving 14 bases between. CDR3 in DNA: TGTGCCAGCAGTTTACGGAGGGAAGCTGAAGCTTTCTTT. Protein sequence: CASSLRREAEAFF.

This clone was detected only once. CDR3 in DNA: TGTGCCAGCAGCTTCCGACAGGGTGGGACCTACGAGCAGTACTTC. Its protein product is CASSFRQGGTYEQYF. The chain carries TRBV5-6 and TRBJ2-7; 7 nucleotides align to TRBD1. This CDR3 region has 15 residues. Germline lookup yields CDR1 SGHDT and CDR2 YYEEEE. J was trimmed by 2 bases and V by 2 bases; bases with no gene match: 7. Full variable domain (rest looked up from reference TRBV5-6 and TRBJ2-7): DAGVTQSPTHLIKTRGQQVTLRCSPKSGHDTVSWYQQALGQGPQFIFQYYEEEERQRGNFPDRFSGHQFPNYSSELNVNALLLGDSALYLCASSFRQGGTYEQYFGPGTRLTVT.

The chain joins TRBV7-9 to TRBJ2-7; TRBD2 aligns across 8 bases. Trimming took 1 base from V and 5 from J; bases not matched to a gene: 1. Germline V gene data show CDR1 as SEHNR and CDR2 as FQNEAQ (reference sequence). The CDR3 totals 13 residues. The CDR3 bases are TGTGCCAGCAGCTTAGGCGGGGGGAACGAGCAGTACTTC. It specifies CASSLGGGNEQYF. Drawing the rest from reference TRBV7-9 and TRBJ2-7, the complete variable domain is DTGVSQNPRHKITKRGQNVTFRCDPISEHNRLYWYRQTLGQGPEFLTYFQNEAQLEKSRLLSDRFSAERPKGSFSTLEIQRTEQGDSAMYLCASSLGGGNEQYFGPGTRLTVT.

The chain links TRBV4-1 to TRBJ2-5, with D unresolved. V lost 0 bases and J 1 base, leaving 12 bases between the germline ends. Germline V gene lookup returns CDR1 MGHRA and CDR2 YSYEKL. This CDR3 has 16 amino acids. The CDR3 reads CASSQEANRLQETQYF. DNA for the CDR3: TGCGCCAGCAGCCAAGAGGCGAACAGACTCCAAGAGACCCAGTACTTC.

The chain employs TRBV4-1 and TRBJ1-1; D unclear. This CDR3 contains 13 residues. Germline CDR1 MGHRA, CDR2 YSYEKL. Trimming shortened V by 4 bases and J by 0 bases, and 6 bases separated the two germline ends. CDR3 residues: CASSPLMNTEAFF. As DNA, the CDR3 is TGCGCCAGCAGCCCTCTGATGAACACTGAAGCTTTCTTT.

The chain carries TRBV19 and TRBJ1-2; 10 bases map to TRBD1. The germline gives CDR1 LNHDA, CDR2 SQIVND (reference sequence). The J segment lost 4 bases and the V segment lost 6 bases, leaving 8 bases of the junction unmatched. The CDR3 is 15 amino acids. The CDR3 here is CASSPGTGASYGYTF. The CDR3 DNA reads as TGTGCCAGTAGCCCCGGGACAGGGGCAAGCTATGGCTACACCTTC. The full variable domain, completed using reference TRBV19 and TRBJ1-2, is DGGITQSPKYLFRKEGQNVTLSCEQNLNHDAMYWYRQDPGQGLRLIYYSQIVNDFQKGDIAEGYSVSREKKESFPLTVTSAQKNPTAFYLCASSPGTGASYGYTFGSGTRLTVV.

This clone was seen a single time. The chain joins TRBV7-6 to TRBJ1-2, with D possibly being TRBD1 (5 bases). The V end lost 2 bases, the J end lost 4 bases, and 14 bases lay between the germline ends. Germline V gene data show CDR1 as SGHVS and CDR2 as FNYEAQ. The CDR3 spans 15 residues. The CDR3 sequence: CASSLIKGPSYGYTF. The CDR3 DNA reads as TGTGCCAGCAGCTTAATTAAGGGACCTAGCTATGGCTACACCTTC.

V is TRBV9 and J is TRBJ2-7; the D gene is possibly TRBD2 (5 bases). Germline-derived CDR1 and CDR2 are SGDLS and YYNGEE. V was shortened by 0 bases and J by 5 bases, with 18 bases between the two germline ends. CDR3 length: 16 amino acids. This chain's CDR3 is CASSVARSGRVNEQYF. The DNA of the CDR3 is TGTGCCAGCAGCGTAGCCCGAAGTGGGCGGGTTAACGAGCAGTACTTC.

The gene calls are TRBV11-2 and TRBJ2-5, with TRBD2 as a possible D gene (7 bases). V lost 7 bases to trimming and J lost 4 bases, with 10 bases between them. CDR3 size: 12 residues. Looked up from germline, CDR1 is SGHAT and CDR2 is FQNNGV. CDR3 nucleotides: TGTGCCAGCAACAGGGAGGGAGAGACCCAGTACTTC. Amino acid sequence: CASNREGETQYF.